This note documents a single T cell receptor beta chain sequence. The data are from a study of T cell changes during pregnancy in multiple sclerosis. The repertoire was sequenced with immunoSEQ multiplex PCR; TCRdb's copy has only in-frame clones and lacks some. The table shows 35,000 to 45,000 clones, with 85% to 90% occurring only once. The CDR3 has 12 amino acids. V lost 5 bases and J lost 12; bases outside the gene matches: 4. Germline values: CDR1 SGHAT, CDR2 FQNNGV. This receptor was taken from a female donor in good health, enrolled as a control in a pregnancy study. The sample was peripheral blood, taken in the second trimester of pregnancy. This rearrangement joins TRBV11-2 to TRBJ2-1, with 10 bases aligning to TRBD2. In DNA, the CDR3 is TGTGCCAGCAGCCCGGGGACTAGCGCGCAGTTCTTC. Protein product: CASSPGTSAQFF.